The 4 T cell receptor beta chains below come from one sample, sequenced in a study of shared clonotypes between healthy human individuals. The repertoire was sequenced with immunoSEQ multiplex PCR; TCRdb's copy has only in-frame clones and lacks some. The repertoire includes approximately 1,000,000 clones, 70% to 80% of them detected once, and about 0.94% sits in the top ten. The sequencing input was memory CD4+ T cells from PBMCs. The subset is: CD45RA-negative fraction. These receptors were collected from a man aged 18 to 30 in good health. Some clones in this sample may be carry-over from other donors' samples.

This clone turned up a few times. The V and J genes are TRBV7-8 and TRBJ2-3, with 8 bases matching TRBD2. The CDR3 totals 15 residues. The germline CDR1 and CDR2 sequences are SGHVS and FQNEAQ. V shed 1 base, J shed 7 bases, and the junction held 7 bases outside the gene matches. The DNA for the CDR3 is TGTGCCAGCAGCTTAGACAGCGGGAGTGGATATACGCAGTATTTT. As protein: CASSLDSGSGYTQYF. The full variable domain, rest sourced from reference TRBV7-8 and TRBJ2-3, is GAGVSQSPRYKVAKRGQDVALRCDPISGHVSLFWYQQALGQGPEFLTYFQNEAQLDKSGLPSDRFFAERPEGSVSTLKIQRTQQEDSAVYLCASSLDSGSGYTQYFGPGTRLTVL.

The chain is built from TRBV10-3 and TRBJ2-2, with TRBD1 matching 9 bases. The CDR3 consists of 17 residues. The J segment lost 6 bases and the V segment lost 0 bases, leaving 8 bases of the junction unmatched. Per the germline V gene, CDR1 is ENHRY and CDR2 is SYGVKD. CDR3 residues: CAISESNSGTGPGELFF. Here the CDR3 DNA reads TGTGCCATCAGTGAGTCTAATAGTGGGACAGGGCCCGGGGAGCTGTTTTTT.

This clone came up a few times. The chain uses TRBV11-2 and TRBJ2-3; no definite D call. V lost 7 bases to trimming and J lost 0 bases, with 14 bases between them. Germline assignment: CDR1 SGHAT and CDR2 FQNNGV. There are 15 residues in the CDR3. The CDR3 nucleotides are TGTGCCAGCATCTCCCTGACATTTAGCACAGATACGCAGTATTTT. Translating it yields CASISLTFSTDTQYF.

The CDR3 nucleotides are TGTGCCTGGGCCGACAGGCGTGAAGCTTTCTTT. This sequence encodes CAWADRREAFF. This chain links TRBV30 with TRBJ1-1; maybe TRBD1 (6 bases). The CDR3 runs to 11 residues. Per the germline V gene, CDR1 is GTSNPN and CDR2 is SVGIG (reference sequence). The V and J ends lost 5 bases and 7 bases respectively, with 11 bases between them.